This T cell receptor beta chain was retrieved from a study of CD8 T cells in Susac syndrome. After extraction with the RNeasy kit, about 0.45 to 1 ug of the RNA was reverse transcribed using random hexamers. An immunoSEQ multiplex PCR amplified TCR beta CDR3 over 54 Vbeta and 13 Jbeta. TCRdb processed the immunoSEQ multiplex PCR reads anew with MiXCR; each CDR3 protein has one entry. The sample records 100,000 to 150,000 distinct CDR3 sequences, 90% to 95% being singletons. Sequencing of TCR beta was performed on blood CD8+ T cells and on blood CD4+ T cells. The V end was cut by 5 bases, the J end by 9 bases, with 14 bases between. The CDR3 sequence is 13 residues long. Germline V gene data show CDR1 as SNHLY and CDR2 as FYNNEI.

V and J are TRBV2 and TRBJ2-1; TRBD1 is a possible D gene (5 bases). This receptor was taken from a human donor in good health. The sequenced sample was CD4+ T cells from PBMCs. The CDR3: CASSSGWGGEQFF. DNA for the CDR3: TGTGCCAGCAGTTCCGGATGGGGCGGTGAGCAGTTCTTC.